The 23 T cell receptor beta chains listed next were all sequenced from one sample in a study of human T cells and chemical hapten exposure. Time point indicated: healthy volunteer bleed at 6 weeks. Extraction yielded total RNA from whole blood (unfractionated). One entry per CDR3 protein results from TCRdb running MiXCR on the RACE reads. The table includes under 50,000 distinct CDR3 sequences, 3.7% detected once. The specimen sequenced was whole blood. Receptors originate from a human donor in good health. Some clones in this sample may be carry-over from other donors' samples.

V usage is TRBV19 and J usage is TRBJ1-1, with D unclear. Trimming stripped 6 bases from V and 1 base from J, with 12 bases between. The CDR3 contains 14 residues. CDR1 and CDR2 (germline): LNHDA, SQIVND (reference sequence). DNA of the CDR3: TGTGCCAGTAGCCCTATCGGCGGGAACACTGAAGCTTTCTTT. Its translation: CASSPIGGNTEAFF.

CDR3 loop: CSVESSGEQFF. The CDR3 DNA reads TGCAGCGTTGAGTCTAGCGGAGAGCAGTTCTTC. The chain has TRBV29-1 and TRBJ2-1; 7 nucleotides line up with TRBD2. V dropped 3 bases and J dropped 10; count of bases not matched to a gene: 3. Looked up from germline, CDR1 is SQVTM and CDR2 is ANQGSEA. The length of the CDR3 is 11 residues.

This clonotype showed up many times. V and J are TRBV28 and TRBJ1-2; tentative D call: TRBD1 (5 bases). CDR1 MDHEN and CDR2 SYDVKM come from the germline V gene. The CDR3 runs 16 residues. V lost 3 bases and J lost 7, with 21 bases in between. The CDR3 bases are TGTGCCAGCAGTTTCGGTTTTATGGCGCAGGGAGCTGGCTACACCTTC. Translating gives CASSFGFMAQGAGYTF.

Details on this clonotype: This could be a read error, since a much larger clone is one nucleotide away. The V call is TRBV7-8, the J call TRBJ2-5; D might be TRBD1 (6 bases). The V gene's germline CDR1 is SGHVS and CDR2 FQNEAQ. The CDR3 is 13 amino acids. The CDR3 DNA follows: TGTACCAGCAGACCGGACAGTCAAGAGACCCAGTACTTC. As protein: CTSRPDSQETQYF.

The chain joins TRBV27 to TRBJ1-2, with D uncertain. Trimming cost V 5 bases and J 2 bases, with 9 bases left between them. Germline CDR1 MNHEY, CDR2 SMNVEV (reference sequence). The CDR3 is made up of 13 amino acids. CDR3 amino acids: CASSRSQNYGYTF. For the CDR3, the DNA is TGTGCCAGCAGTCGTTCTCAGAACTATGGCTACACCTTC.

This clonotype was seen only a few times. The chain has TRBV29-1 and TRBJ2-2, with a tentative D call TRBD2 (6 bases). V lost 6 bases to trimming and J lost 0 bases, with 11 bases between them. This CDR3 region has 14 residues. The V gene's germline CDR1 is SQVTM and CDR2 ANQGSEA. The CDR3 loop is CSVLASTNTGELFF. DNA for the CDR3: TGCAGCGTCCTAGCGTCTACGAACACCGGGGAGCTGTTTTTT.

In this sample, this clonotype turned up many times. This sequence joins TRBV5-1 and TRBJ2-5; tentatively, D is TRBD2 (7 bases). The CDR3 is made up of 16 amino acids. The V and J ends lost 4 bases and 4 bases respectively, with 20 bases between them. Germline V gene data show CDR1 as SGHRS and CDR2 as YFSETQ. CDR3 nucleotides: TGCGCCAGCAGCGCCCAATGGGGGGGCTTCGGAGAGACCCAGTACTTC. Translation gives CASSAQWGGFGETQYF.

This rearrangement joins TRBV7-6 to TRBJ2-4; either TRBD1 or TRBD2 may fit D (5 bases each). This CDR3 has 15 residues. The germline V gene encodes CDR1 SGHVS and CDR2 FNYEAQ. The V end was cut by 5 bases, the J end by 1 base, with 12 bases between. Here the CDR3 reads CASSPWDLAKNIQYF. The CDR3 nucleotides read TGTGCCAGCAGCCCATGGGACCTGGCCAAAAACATTCAGTACTTC.

This clonotype showed up many times. This chain uses TRBV28 with TRBJ2-7; no clear D. Trimming took off 5 bases at V and 0 bases at J, with 5 bases between the two ends. Germline V gene lookup returns CDR1 MDHEN and CDR2 SYDVKM. The CDR3 extends over 12 amino acids. CDR3 sequence (DNA): TGTGCCAGCAGTCCTCCCTCCTACGAGCAGTACTTC. Protein: CASSPPSYEQYF.

This clonotype has at least ten counts. CDR3 sequence (DNA): TGTGCCAGCACTCTCGCAGGGGGCTACGAGCAGTACTTC. It translates to CASTLAGGYEQYF. This chain uses TRBV6-2 or TRBV6-3 with TRBJ2-7; 7 bases agree with TRBD1. Germline assignment: CDR1 MNHEY and CDR2 SVGEGT. There are 13 residues in the CDR3. The trim removed 7 bases at V and 3 bases at J, leaving 6 bases unmatched.

This clonotype came up many times. V is TRBV29-1 and J is TRBJ1-2; tentative D call: TRBD1 (5 bases). The CDR3 loop spans 13 amino acids. Per the germline V gene, CDR1 is SQVTM and CDR2 is ANQGSEA. The V gene lost 4 bases and the J gene lost 2 bases, with 11 bases spanning the gap. For the CDR3, the DNA is TGCAGCGTTGGGGGACTATCAAACTATGGCTACACCTTC. It codes for CSVGGLSNYGYTF.

In this sample, this clonotype turned up a few times. The chain combines TRBV6-6 with TRBJ1-6, with 8 bases that match TRBD1. Germline values: CDR1 MNHNY, CDR2 SVGAGI (reference sequence). V was pared by 2 bases and J by 13 bases, with 7 bases of the junction left unmatched. The CDR3 runs to 14 residues. The CDR3 here is CASSYTGQVLPLHF. The CDR3 DNA follows: TGTGCCAGCAGTTACACGGGACAGGTGCTTCCCCTCCACTTT.

This clonotype showed up just a few times. The chain joins TRBV2 to TRBJ2-1, with TRBD1 as a possible D gene (5 bases). CDR3 size: 15 residues. The germline V gene encodes CDR1 SNHLY and CDR2 FYNNEI. V was clipped by 6 bases and J by 8 bases, with 20 bases between them. CDR3 bases: TGTGCCAGCAGCCCAAAAATTTTCAGGGTCGATGAGCAGTTCTTC. Translated, it gives CASSPKIFRVDEQFF.

The sample holds many counts of this clonotype. The gene calls are TRBV12-3 or TRBV12-4 and TRBJ1-1; 7 bases match TRBD1. The CDR3 length is 14 residues. Trimming cost V 6 bases and J 0 bases; bases outside gene matches: 4. CDR3 DNA: TGTGCCAGCAGCCAGGGACAGATGAACACTGAAGCTTTCTTT. This sequence encodes CASSQGQMNTEAFF.

The table lists this clonotype with many counts. The chain couples TRBV7-2 to TRBJ2-5; a possible D gene is TRBD1 (5 bases). Germline V gives CDR1 SGHTA, CDR2 FQGNSA. This CDR3 comprises 17 residues. V was shortened by 4 bases and J by 2 bases, with 20 bases between the two germline ends. CDR3 loop: CASSSYPLYRNQETQYF. The CDR3 nucleotides read TGTGCCAGCAGCTCCTACCCCTTATACAGGAATCAAGAGACCCAGTACTTC.

The sample holds many counts of this clonotype. This chain uses TRBV5-1 with TRBJ1-2; D is uncertain. The CDR3 runs 13 residues. The germline V gene encodes CDR1 SGHRS and CDR2 YFSETQ. V was cut by 0 bases and J by 6 bases, with 9 bases left in between. In DNA form, the CDR3 reads TGCGCCAGCAGCTTGGAAGGGATTGATGGCTACACCTTC. Translating gives CASSLEGIDGYTF.

The sample holds many counts of this clonotype. The chain uses TRBV9 and TRBJ2-3; D is ambiguous. From germline, CDR1 is SGDLS and CDR2 YYNGEE. The germline V and J ends were trimmed by 4 bases and 6 bases, with 9 bases remaining between them. CDR3 size: 12 residues. The CDR3 loop is CASSPPADTQYF. The CDR3 nucleotides read TGTGCCAGCAGCCCCCCCGCGGATACGCAGTATTTT.

In this sample, this clonotype turned up many times. The chain couples TRBV4-1 to TRBJ1-1; D not resolved. The CDR3 is 16 amino acids. Per the germline V gene, CDR1 is MGHRA and CDR2 is YSYEKL. The V end was cut by 0 bases, the J end by 0 bases, with 11 bases between. Here the CDR3 DNA reads TGCGCCAGCAGCCAAGATTATGGATCCCTGAACACTGAAGCTTTCTTT. Translating it yields CASSQDYGSLNTEAFF.

This clonotype was counted at least ten times. The genes are TRBV15 and TRBJ2-1, with TRBD2 matching over 12 bases. This CDR3 is 19 amino acids long. Germline assignment: CDR1 LNHNV and CDR2 YYDKDF (reference sequence). V gave up 1 base and J gave up 4 bases; unmatched junction bases: 11. The CDR3 loop reads CATSRVMTSGRLLYNEQFF. Here the CDR3 DNA reads TGTGCCACCAGCAGAGTGATGACTAGCGGGAGACTCCTTTACAATGAGCAGTTCTTC.

This clonotype showed up many times. The chain carries TRBV2 and TRBJ2-3; D gene uncertain. Germline V gives CDR1 SNHLY, CDR2 FYNNEI. Trimming removed 3 bases from V and 3 bases from J, with 10 bases in between. The CDR3 sequence is 14 residues long. The CDR3: CASSDQLLTDTQYF. The CDR3 region has the DNA TGTGCCAGCAGTGATCAGCTACTGACAGATACGCAGTATTTT.

This clonotype was detected many times. The gene calls are TRBV3-1 and TRBJ1-6; D gene ambiguous. The CDR3 has 15 amino acids. CDR1 is LGHDT and CDR2 is YNNKEL in the germline V gene (reference sequence). V lost 4 bases and J lost 10, with 17 bases in between. This chain's CDR3 is CASSRQTQERSPLHF. The CDR3 region has the DNA TGTGCCAGCAGCCGTCAAACGCAGGAGAGGTCACCCCTCCACTTT.

In this sample, this clonotype turned up many times. The chain joins TRBV7-9 to TRBJ1-2; 7 bases map to TRBD1. J gave up 8 bases and V 3 bases, and 3 bases lay outside the gene matches. The germline V gene has CDR1 SEHNR and CDR2 FQNEAQ (reference sequence). The CDR3 has 12 amino acids. In DNA, the CDR3 is TGTGCCAGCAGCTTTACAGGGGAGGGCTACACCTTC. It specifies CASSFTGEGYTF.

This clonotype was seen repeatedly, ten times or more. The chain combines TRBV7-2 with TRBJ1-5, with TRBD1 identical over 11 bases. Germline V gives CDR1 SGHTA, CDR2 FQGNSA. The ends lost 3 bases at V and 6 bases at J; junction bases unmatched: 1. The CDR3 has 14 residues. CDR3 amino acids: CASSLDRGPQPQHF. DNA of the CDR3: TGTGCCAGCAGCTTGGACAGGGGGCCTCAGCCCCAGCATTTT.